The next 25 T cell receptor beta chains were all read from a single sample in a study of beta chain features in type 1 diabetes. As every portion of the isolated RNA was reverse transcribed, the sequencing read expressed TCRB transcripts. Only in-frame clones appear in the TCRdb table, and some are missing; sequencing was by immunoSEQ multiplex PCR. The sample holds 300,000 to 400,000 clones, over 9.5% seen once. Sequencing input: naive CD4+ T cells from blood. These receptors all stem from a man younger than 30 in good health.

This rearrangement joins TRBV18 to TRBJ2-5; 10 bases align to TRBD2. From germline, CDR1 is KGHSH and CDR2 LQKENI. The CDR3 has 14 residues. V lost 2 bases and J lost 5; bases outside the gene matches: 2. This CDR3 is CASSPTSGVETQYF. CDR3 DNA: TGTGCCAGCTCACCAACTAGCGGGGTGGAGACCCAGTACTTC. Complete variable domain (other parts from reference TRBV18 and TRBJ2-5): NAGVMQNPRHLVRRRGQEARLRCSPMKGHSHVYWYRQLPEEGLKFMVYLQKENIIDESGMPKERFSAEFPKEGPSILRIQQVVRGDSAAYFCASSPTSGVETQYFGPGTRLLVL.

This clone was counted between two and nine times. The genes are TRBV10-3 and TRBJ2-7; D unresolved. The germline V gene has CDR1 ENHRY and CDR2 SYGVKD. The CDR3 consists of 16 residues. V was pared by 2 bases and J by 0 bases, with 14 bases between. The CDR3 loop reads CAISEIGLLSSYEQYF. The DNA of the CDR3 is TGTGCCATCAGTGAGATTGGGCTCCTGAGCTCCTACGAGCAGTACTTC.

The chain has TRBV29-1 and TRBJ2-7; TRBD2 might be the D (6 bases). The CDR3 is 15 residues long. Trimming cost V 4 bases and J 5 bases, with 21 bases left between them. Germline V CDR1 and CDR2: SQVTM, ANQGSEA. For the CDR3, the DNA is TGCAGCGTTGGAGGTGCGGGATTCCGCCTAGACGAGCAGTACTTC. Translated, it gives CSVGGAGFRLDEQYF.

There are a few counts of this clone. J is TRBJ2-2 and V is TRBV5-1, with TRBD1 matching 12 bases. The CDR3 has 15 residues. The V gene end was trimmed by 7 bases and the J gene end by 5 bases; junction bases not matched to a gene: 6. Germline V CDR1 and CDR2: SGHRS, YFSETQ. The CDR3 DNA follows: TGCGCCAGCTACGGGGGACAGGGGGCGACCGGGGAGCTGTTTTTT. Residues: CASYGGQGATGELFF. Variable domain in full (rest from reference TRBV5-1 and TRBJ2-2): KAGVTQTPRYLIKTRGQQVTLSCSPISGHRSVSWYQQTPGQGLQFLFEYFSETQRNKGNFPGRFSGRQFSNSRSEMNVSTLELGDSALYLCASYGGQGATGELFFGEGSRLTVL.

A few counts support this clone. The rearrangement joins TRBV5-6 to TRBJ2-1; TRBD2 matches 8 bases. V was clipped by 4 bases and J by 0 bases; unmatched bases: 15. There are 19 residues in the CDR3. Germline CDR1 and CDR2: SGHDT and YYEEEE. CDR3 amino acids: CASSGAVVAGRSSYNEQFF. The CDR3 DNA reads as TGTGCCAGCAGCGGAGCGGTGGTAGCGGGACGAAGCTCCTACAATGAGCAGTTCTTC.

This clone was counted a few times. The rearrangement uses TRBV14 and TRBJ2-5; the D gene is possibly TRBD2 (5 bases). Germline CDR1 reads SGHDN; CDR2 reads FVKESK. The ends were cut back, 3 bases at V and 4 bases at J, with 6 bases in the middle. The CDR3 has 12 residues. Here the CDR3 DNA reads TGTGCCAGCAGCCAGAGGGCAGAGACCCAGTACTTC. Protein sequence: CASSQRAETQYF. The variable domain in full, completed from reference TRBV14 and TRBJ2-5, reads EAGVTQFPSHSVIEKGQTVTLRCDPISGHDNLYWYRRVMGKEIKFLLHFVKESKQDESGMPNNRFLAERTGGTYSTLKVQPAELEDSGVYFCASSQRAETQYFGPGTRLLVL.

The genes are TRBV25-1 and TRBJ2-1; TRBD2 is a possible D gene (7 bases). The CDR3 covers 13 residues. V lost 4 bases and J 13 bases, leaving 17 bases between the germline ends. Germline V lookup: CDR1 MGHDK, CDR2 SYGVNS. Written as DNA, the CDR3 is TGTGCCAGCAGTGCCCGAGGGGGGACTATACAGTTCTTC. This translates into CASSARGGTIQFF.

This clone was observed a handful of times. The DNA of the CDR3 is TGTGCCAGCAGCTTGTCAAGACGACGTCGGAGCATGAACACTGAAGCTTTCTTT. This sequence encodes CASSLSRRRRSMNTEAFF. The V call is TRBV5-4, the J call TRBJ1-1; D not certain. V gave up 1 base and J gave up 0 bases, with 19 bases separating them. CDR1 is SGHNT and CDR2 is YYREEE in the germline V gene (reference sequence). The length of the CDR3 is 18 residues.

This clone turned up a few times. The gene calls are TRBV25-1 and TRBJ2-7, with D perhaps TRBD1 (5 bases). V was pared by 2 bases and J by 6 bases, with 17 bases between. CDR1 MGHDK and CDR2 SYGVNS come from the germline V gene. This CDR3 spans 15 amino acids. The CDR3 DNA is TGTGCCAGCAGTGAAAAAGAAGGCAGGGAATCCGAGCAGTACTTC. Protein sequence: CASSEKEGRESEQYF.

The CDR3 DNA is TGTGCCAGCAGTTTAGGCAGGGGTTTCACTGAAGCTTTCTTT. Translation: CASSLGRGFTEAFF. The chain carries TRBV28 and TRBJ1-1, with D maybe TRBD1 (6 bases). CDR1 and CDR2 (germline): MDHEN, SYDVKM. The V and J ends lost 2 bases and 4 bases respectively, with 11 bases between them. The CDR3 length is 14 residues.

This clone has just a few counts. This chain links TRBV19 with TRBJ2-7, with TRBD1 matching 7 bases. CDR3 length equals 15 residues. CDR1 LNHDA and CDR2 SQIVND come from the germline V gene (reference sequence). Germline trimming cut 4 bases from V and 2 bases from J; bases unmatched to any gene: 8. CDR3 residues: CASSTTGVGTYEQYF. CDR3 DNA: TGTGCCAGTAGTACTACAGGGGTGGGTACCTACGAGCAGTACTTC.

This clone appeared a few times. Other DNA variants within this sample encode the same CDR3. The chain is built from TRBV18 and TRBJ1-5; 9 nucleotides align to TRBD1. This CDR3 region has 14 residues. Germline V CDR1 and CDR2: KGHSH, LQKENI. Germline trimming cut 3 bases from V and 5 bases from J; bases unmatched to any gene: 2. The CDR3 nucleotides are TGTGCCAGCTCACCTCGGGACAGGGATCAGCCCCAGCATTTT. Protein: CASSPRDRDQPQHF. The variable domain in full, completed from reference TRBV18 and TRBJ1-5, reads NAGVMQNPRHLVRRRGQEARLRCSPMKGHSHVYWYRQLPEEGLKFMVYLQKENIIDESGMPKERFSAEFPKEGPSILRIQQVVRGDSAAYFCASSPRDRDQPQHFGDGTRLSIL.

The chain links TRBV15 to TRBJ1-1; tentative D call: TRBD1 (6 bases). Trimming stripped 4 bases from V and 1 base from J, with 10 bases between. CDR1 is LNHNV and CDR2 is YYDKDF in the germline V gene (reference sequence). The CDR3 is 14 amino acids. The CDR3 DNA reads as TGTGCCACCAGCACCGGGACATCGAACACTGAAGCTTTCTTT. The encoded protein is CATSTGTSNTEAFF.

The CDR3 region has the DNA TGTGCCAGCAGCTTGAAACAGGGGAGGGAAAAACTGTTTTTT. Translation: CASSLKQGREKLFF. This chain links TRBV5-4 with TRBJ1-4; TRBD1 aligns across 7 bases. V was clipped by 1 base and J by 8 bases; unmatched bases: 5. In germline, CDR1 is SGHNT, CDR2 YYREEE (reference sequence). The CDR3 consists of 14 residues.

This clone appeared a few times. The chain has TRBV5-1 and TRBJ1-2; D remains ambiguous. The ends were cut back, 4 bases at V and 0 bases at J, with 10 bases in the middle. The CDR3 contains 14 residues. The germline V gene has CDR1 SGHRS and CDR2 YFSETQ. The CDR3 region is CASSPPETNYGYTF. The CDR3 nucleotides read TGCGCCAGCAGCCCCCCCGAGACTAACTATGGCTACACCTTC.

DNA for the CDR3: TGTGCCAGCAGATCAAGCGGGAGGGCAAACGAGCAGTACTTC. Its protein product is CASRSSGRANEQYF. The V and J genes are TRBV13 and TRBJ2-7; 10 nucleotides match TRBD2. Germline loops: CDR1 PRHDT, CDR2 FYEKMQ (reference sequence). This CDR3 comprises 14 residues. V shed 6 bases, J shed 5 bases, and the junction held 7 bases outside the gene matches.

The chain is built from TRBV5-1 and TRBJ2-5, with TRBD1 matching over 7 bases. CDR1 and CDR2 (germline): SGHRS, YFSETQ. The length of the CDR3 is 14 residues. Germline trimming cut 4 bases from V and 1 base from J; bases unmatched to any gene: 4. CDR3 protein: CASSVGQSQETQYF. Written as DNA, the CDR3 is TGCGCCAGCAGCGTGGGACAGTCCCAAGAGACCCAGTACTTC.

A few counts support this clone. The chain employs TRBV28 and TRBJ1-1; D is ambiguous. V was cut by 0 bases and J by 12 bases, with 11 bases left in between. Germline V gives CDR1 MDHEN, CDR2 SYDVKM. There are 12 residues in the CDR3. CDR3 sequence reads: CASSLWQAGTFF. The DNA for the CDR3 is TGTGCCAGCAGTTTATGGCAGGCTGGAACTTTCTTT.

V and J are TRBV7-7 and TRBJ2-3, with unresolved D. The CDR3 length is 15 residues. Germline V gene lookup returns CDR1 SSHAT and CDR2 FNYEAQ (reference sequence). V lost 2 bases and J 0 bases, leaving 9 bases between the germline ends. Here the CDR3 reads CASSLRGVSTDTQYF. As DNA, the CDR3 is TGTGCCAGCAGCTTACGAGGAGTGAGCACAGATACGCAGTATTTT.

This clone appeared many times. The sample has other DNA sequences that encode this CDR3 too. The chain recombines TRBV9 with TRBJ2-6, with D possibly being TRBD1 (6 bases). There are 15 residues in the CDR3. Per the germline V gene, CDR1 is SGDLS and CDR2 is YYNGEE. V was pared by 4 bases and J by 1 base, with 9 bases between. The CDR3 nucleotides are TGTGCCAGCAGCCCACAGGGATCTGGGGCCAACGTCCTGACTTTC. This sequence encodes CASSPQGSGANVLTF.

There are a few counts of this clone. J is TRBJ1-2 and V is TRBV28; perhaps TRBD1 as D (5 bases). The V end lost 6 bases, the J end lost 7 bases, and 9 bases lay between the germline ends. CDR3 length: 11 residues. Germline-derived CDR1 and CDR2 are MDHEN and SYDVKM. CDR3 coding DNA: TGTGCCAGCAGGAGAGACAGTGGCTACACCTTC. Protein: CASRRDSGYTF.

The chain has TRBV6-4 and TRBJ2-7, with D perhaps TRBD1 (5 bases). Germline V gives CDR1 MRHNA, CDR2 SNTAGT. This CDR3 is 12 amino acids long. V was clipped by 4 bases and J by 6 bases, with 10 bases between them. CDR3 nucleotides: TGTGCCAGCAGTGGAAGCCAGGGCGAGCAGTACTTC. It specifies CASSGSQGEQYF.

This chain uses TRBV27 with TRBJ2-7; D is unclear. V gave up 8 bases and J gave up 7 bases, with 27 bases separating them. Germline CDR1 reads MNHEY; CDR2 reads SMNVEV (reference sequence). The CDR3 runs 16 residues. The DNA of the CDR3 is TGTGCCAGCGCCTCCGGTACAGTCTTCCCCCCCCGAGAGCAGTACTTC. Translating it yields CASASGTVFPPREQYF.

In its sample, this clone was seen a few times. Within the sample, other DNA sequences also encode this same CDR3. The rearrangement joins TRBV18 to TRBJ2-7, with 9 bases that match TRBD1. The germline gives CDR1 KGHSH, CDR2 LQKENI. Unmatched junction bases numbered 5, after V lost 6 bases and J lost 2 bases. This CDR3 contains 14 residues. The CDR3 loop is CASSPGTGTYEQYF. Written as DNA, the CDR3 is TGTGCCAGCTCTCCTGGGACAGGGACCTACGAGCAGTACTTC.

This clone was detected a few times. The genes are TRBV6-6 and TRBJ1-2; TRBD1 might be the D (5 bases). Germline V gives CDR1 MNHNY, CDR2 SVGAGI (reference sequence). Trimming took off 0 bases at V and 8 bases at J, with 16 bases between the two ends. The CDR3 runs 15 residues. CDR3 residues: CASSYSGREVRGYTF. CDR3 coding DNA: TGTGCCAGCAGTTACTCTGGCAGGGAGGTCCGGGGCTACACCTTC.